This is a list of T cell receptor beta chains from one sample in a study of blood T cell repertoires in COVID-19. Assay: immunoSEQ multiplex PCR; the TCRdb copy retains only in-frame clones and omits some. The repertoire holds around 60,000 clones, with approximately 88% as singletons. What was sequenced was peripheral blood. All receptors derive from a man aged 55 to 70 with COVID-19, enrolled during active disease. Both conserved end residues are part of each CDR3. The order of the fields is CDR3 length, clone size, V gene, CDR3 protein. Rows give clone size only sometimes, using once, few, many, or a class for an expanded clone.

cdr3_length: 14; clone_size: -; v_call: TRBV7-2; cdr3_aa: CASSLGDYQETQYF
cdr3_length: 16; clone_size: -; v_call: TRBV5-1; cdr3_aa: CASSFGRAPLNTEAFF
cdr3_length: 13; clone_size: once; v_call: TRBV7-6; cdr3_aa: CASSVSENQPQHF
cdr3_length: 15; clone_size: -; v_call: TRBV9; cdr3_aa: CASGIAGANTDTQYF
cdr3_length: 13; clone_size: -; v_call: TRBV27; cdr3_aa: CASSGGTAAEAFF
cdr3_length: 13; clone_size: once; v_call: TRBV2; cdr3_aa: CAATSDGPGEQYF
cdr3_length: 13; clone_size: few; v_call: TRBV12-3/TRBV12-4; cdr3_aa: CASSLGGVGNYTF
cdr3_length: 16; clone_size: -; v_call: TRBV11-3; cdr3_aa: CASSAGSLGGTDTQYF
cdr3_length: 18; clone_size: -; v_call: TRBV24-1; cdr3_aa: CATSDPSSGESSYNEQFF
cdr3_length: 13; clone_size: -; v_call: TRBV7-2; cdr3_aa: CASSIKADQPQHF
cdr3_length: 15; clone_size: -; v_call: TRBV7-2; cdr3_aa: CASSWQGGRHNEQFF
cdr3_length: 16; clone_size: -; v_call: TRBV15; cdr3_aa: CATSLAGGLGEETQYF
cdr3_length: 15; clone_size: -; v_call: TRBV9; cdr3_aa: CASSVEGFINQPQHF
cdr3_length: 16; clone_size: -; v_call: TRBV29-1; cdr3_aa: CSVTQGGGDSNQPQHF
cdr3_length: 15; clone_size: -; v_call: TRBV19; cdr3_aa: CASSASGGQVEKLFF
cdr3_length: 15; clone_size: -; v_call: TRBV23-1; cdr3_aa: CASTPDNHRTDTQYF
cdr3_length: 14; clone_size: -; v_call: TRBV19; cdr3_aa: CASQPPGGNYGYTF
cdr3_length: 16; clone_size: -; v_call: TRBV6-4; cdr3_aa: CASSDGSLIPYNEQFF
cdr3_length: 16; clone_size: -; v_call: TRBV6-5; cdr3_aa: CASSYSMYGIIFRAFF
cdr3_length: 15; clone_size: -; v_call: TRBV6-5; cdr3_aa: CASSYIRAGGGELFF
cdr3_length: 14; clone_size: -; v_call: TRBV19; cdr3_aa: CASSIDNREYEQYF
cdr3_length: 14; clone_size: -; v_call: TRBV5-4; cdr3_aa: CASSLRGGGLEQYF
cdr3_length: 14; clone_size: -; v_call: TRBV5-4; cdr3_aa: CASSVGGGDQPQHF
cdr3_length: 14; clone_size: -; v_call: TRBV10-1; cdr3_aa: CASSESGAEYEQYF
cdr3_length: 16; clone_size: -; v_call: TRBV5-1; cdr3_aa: CASSLGQGIFGNTIYF
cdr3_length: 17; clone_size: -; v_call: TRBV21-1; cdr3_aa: CASSKRRQPTPGNTIYF
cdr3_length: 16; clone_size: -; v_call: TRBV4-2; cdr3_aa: CASSQRLQGRGNTIYF
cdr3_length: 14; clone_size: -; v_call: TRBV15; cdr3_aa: CATSSYRGSYEQYF
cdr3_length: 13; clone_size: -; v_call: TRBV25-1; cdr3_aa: CASSEYGGQPQHF
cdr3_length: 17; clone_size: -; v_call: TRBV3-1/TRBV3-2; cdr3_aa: CASSQKRGLAGANEQFF
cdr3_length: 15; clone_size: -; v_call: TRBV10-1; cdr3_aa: CASSESSGGLETQYF
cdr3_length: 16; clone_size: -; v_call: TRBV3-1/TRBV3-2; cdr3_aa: CASSQDPGLAAYTQYF
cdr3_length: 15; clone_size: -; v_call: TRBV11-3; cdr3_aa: CASSLGLAGLETQYF
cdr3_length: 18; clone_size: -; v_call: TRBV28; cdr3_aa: CASSPGLAGELAKNIQYF
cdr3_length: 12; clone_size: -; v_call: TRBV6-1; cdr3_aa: CASKTGYNEQFF
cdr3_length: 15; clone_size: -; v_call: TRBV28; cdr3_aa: CASSTRDRYNQPQHF
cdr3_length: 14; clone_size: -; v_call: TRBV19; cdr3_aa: CASSAGGRKNIQYF
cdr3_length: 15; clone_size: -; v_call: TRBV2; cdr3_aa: CASSELGALNTEAFF
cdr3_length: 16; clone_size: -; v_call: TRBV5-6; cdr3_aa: CASSAGQGLGNQPQHF
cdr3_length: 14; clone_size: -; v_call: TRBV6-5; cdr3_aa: CASSYSNFHQPQHF
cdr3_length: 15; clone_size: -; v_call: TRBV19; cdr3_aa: CASSIDLQGDSPLHF
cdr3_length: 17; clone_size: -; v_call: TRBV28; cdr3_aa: CASSFQQGPLSGNTIYF
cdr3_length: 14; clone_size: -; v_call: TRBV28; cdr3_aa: CASHRGNDIDEQFF
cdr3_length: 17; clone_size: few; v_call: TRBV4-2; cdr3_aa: CASSQAVMGGATYEQYF
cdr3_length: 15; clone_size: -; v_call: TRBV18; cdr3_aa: CASSLGRTDYNEQFF
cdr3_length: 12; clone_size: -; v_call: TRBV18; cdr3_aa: CASSPRPTEAFF